This TCR beta chain was sequenced for a study of patients and donors after allogeneic stem cell transplantation. Germline CDR1 is ENHRY and CDR2 is SYGVKD. The CDR3 is 13 residues long. V was shortened by 3 bases and J by 7 bases, with 12 bases between the two germline ends. This clonotype has just a few counts. TCRdb re-called the RT-PCR reads with MiXCR, one entry per CDR3 protein. The data hold approximately 150,000 distinct CDR3 sequences, with 37% observed a single time. This chain links TRBV10-3 with TRBJ1-2; D perhaps matches TRBD1 (5 bases). Sample: blood, either unsorted or a sorted T cell fraction (not recorded which). The TCR originated in a human donor who was either an allogeneic HSCT recipient or a stem cell or donor lymphocyte infusion donor (not recorded which). It is not recorded whose cells these are; they may come from a transplant donor. The CDR3 loop reads CAISEGSRAGYTF. DNA for the CDR3: TGTGCCATCAGTGAAGGTAGCAGGGCTGGCTACACCTTC.